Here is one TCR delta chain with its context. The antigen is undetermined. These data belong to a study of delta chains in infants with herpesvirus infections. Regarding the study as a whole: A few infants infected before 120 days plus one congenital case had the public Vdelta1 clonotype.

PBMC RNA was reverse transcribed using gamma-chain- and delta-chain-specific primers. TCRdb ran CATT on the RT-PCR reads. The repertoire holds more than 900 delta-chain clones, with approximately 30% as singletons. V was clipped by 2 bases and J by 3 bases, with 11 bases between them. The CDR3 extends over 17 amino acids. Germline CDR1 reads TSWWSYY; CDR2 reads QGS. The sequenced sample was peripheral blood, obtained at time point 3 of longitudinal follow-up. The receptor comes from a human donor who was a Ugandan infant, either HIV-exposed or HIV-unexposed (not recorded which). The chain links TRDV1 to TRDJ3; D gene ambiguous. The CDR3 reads CALGENTGIWDTRQMFF. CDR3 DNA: TGTGCTCTTGGGGAAAACACGGGAATCTGGGACACCCGACAGATGTTTTTC.